The 20 T cell receptor beta chains listed next were all sequenced from one sample in a study of spatial heterogeneity in lung cancer. One entry per CDR3 protein results from TCRdb running MiXCR on the 5' RACE reads. The data show 50,000 to 55,000 distinct CDR3 sequences, around 7% seen once. The time point denotes: sample taken at primary tumor resection. Whole RNA, isolated from tumor, nontumor lung or frozen PBMC, was sequenced without prior sorting. The source material was PBMCs, sampled at surgery. These TCRs come from a female donor with early-stage non-small cell lung cancer.

This clonotype was seen repeatedly, ten times or more. The junction differs from germline at one of its ends, possibly a read error. The CDR3 here is CASSFGTAELFF. Here the CDR3 DNA reads TGTGCCAGCAGTTTTGGGACCGCGGAGCTGTTTTTT. V and J are TRBV12-3 or TRBV12-4 and TRBJ2-2; D assignment may be TRBD1 or TRBD2 (5 bases each). The CDR3 runs to 12 residues.

This clonotype was seen only a few times. V and J are TRBV29-1 and TRBJ2-5; no reliable D call. Per the germline V gene, CDR1 is SQVTM and CDR2 is ANQGSEA. V shed 4 bases and J shed 4 bases, with 7 bases lying between them. The CDR3 runs 11 residues. CDR3 sequence: CSVVVGETQYF. In nucleotides, the CDR3 is TGCAGCGTTGTGGTGGGAGAGACCCAGTACTTC. Based on the CDR3 plus reference TRBV29-1 and TRBJ2-5, the full variable domain is SAVISQKPSRDICQRGTSLTIQCQVDSQVTMMFWYRQQPGQSLTLIATANQGSEATYESGFVIDKFPISRPNLTFSTLTVSNMSPEDSSIYLCSVVVGETQYFGPGTRLLVL.

This clonotype turned up a few times. The chain combines TRBV20-1 with TRBJ2-3; D gene ambiguous. Germline CDR1 reads DFQATT; CDR2 reads SNEGSKA (reference sequence). V shed 4 bases and J shed 0 bases, with 5 bases lying between them. There are 12 residues in the CDR3. Written as DNA, the CDR3 is TGCAGTGCTACTTCTAGCACAGATACGCAGTATTTT. As protein: CSATSSTDTQYF.

This clonotype was recorded many times. The chain uses TRBV29-1 and TRBJ1-2; D gene unclear. CDR1 and CDR2 from the germline V gene are SQVTM and ANQGSEA. V dropped 0 bases and J dropped 8 bases, with 13 bases sitting between them. The CDR3 sequence is 13 residues long. CDR3 residues: CSVEDRDMSGYTF. CDR3 DNA sequence: TGCAGCGTTGAAGATCGAGACATGTCGGGCTACACCTTC.

This clonotype was seen ten or more times. V usage is TRBV7-8 and J usage is TRBJ1-6, with 7 bases lining up with TRBD1. Trimming at V came to 1 base and at J to 0 bases, leaving 3 bases not matched to a gene. CDR1 and CDR2 (germline): SGHVS, FQNEAQ. The CDR3 spans 17 residues. Here the CDR3 DNA reads TGTGCCAGCAGCTTAGTTCAGGGGGGCTCCTATAATTCACCCCTCCACTTT. Its translation: CASSLVQGGSYNSPLHF.

The V call is TRBV10-2, the J call TRBJ2-3; 8 nucleotides agree with TRBD2. Per germline, CDR1 WSHSY and CDR2 SAAADI. The CDR3 extends over 13 amino acids. With V trimmed by 11 bases and J by 5 bases, 9 bases remained unmatched. Written as DNA, the CDR3 is TGCGCCGCATTAGCGGGATTTGGAGATACGCAGTATTTT. As protein: CAALAGFGDTQYF.

In this sample, this clonotype turned up many times. This chain connects TRBV12-3 or TRBV12-4 to TRBJ1-2, with D hard to call. This CDR3 comprises 13 residues. The V end was cut by 7 bases, the J end by 10 bases, with 19 bases between. CDR3 DNA sequence: TGTGCCAGCACCCCCCTCTGGGATGTGCCCTACACCTTC. Its translation is CASTPLWDVPYTF.

Notes on this clonotype: A much larger clonotype is one base distant, so this may be a read error. The rearrangement joins TRBV7-9 to TRBJ2-2; no clear D gene. This CDR3 region has 14 residues. Trimming shortened V by 1 base and J by 7 bases, and 10 bases separated the two germline ends. CDR1 SEHNR and CDR2 FQNEAQ come from the germline V gene (reference sequence). The CDR3 DNA reads as TGTGCCAGCAGCTTAGTAGAATCCATCGGGGAGCTGTTTTTT. This codes for CASSLVESIGELFF.

This clonotype was counted only a few times. The chain links TRBV18 to TRBJ2-7, with D perhaps TRBD2 (6 bases). Trimming left V 6 bases short and J 0 bases short, with 15 bases between. There are 15 residues in the CDR3. Germline-derived CDR1 and CDR2 are KGHSH and LQKENI. The CDR3 sequence is CASSPTSLSSYEQYF. The CDR3 bases are TGTGCCAGCTCGCCGACTAGTCTGAGCTCCTACGAGCAGTACTTC.

This clonotype has more than one count but fewer than ten. J is TRBJ1-3 and V is TRBV6-1, with a tentative D call TRBD1 (6 bases). The CDR3 is 17 amino acids. The germline gives CDR1 MNHNS, CDR2 SASEGT. Trimming removed 2 bases at V and 0 bases at J, with 14 bases between. The CDR3 DNA reads as TGTGCCAGCAGTGAACAGGGGATAGGGAGCTCTGGAAACACCATATATTTT. As protein: CASSEQGIGSSGNTIYF.

This clonotype was picked up many times. The chain uses TRBV4-3 and TRBJ2-3; possibly TRBD2 for D (6 bases). Per germline, CDR1 LGHNA and CDR2 YSLEER. Trimming took 0 bases from V and 2 from J, leaving 18 bases between them. The CDR3 consists of 18 residues. The chain's CDR3 is CASSQDPPTRDFTDTQYF. CDR3 coding DNA: TGCGCCAGCAGCCAAGATCCCCCGACTAGGGATTTCACAGATACGCAGTATTTT.

This clonotype occurred a few times. The CDR3: CASSELGTQYF. The DNA of the CDR3 is TGTGCCAGCAGTGAGTTGGGTACGCAGTATTTT. The V gene is TRBV6-1, the J gene TRBJ2-3; D is ambiguous. The V end was cut by 3 bases, the J end by 8 bases, with 6 bases between. The CDR3 sequence is 11 residues long. Germline V CDR1 and CDR2: MNHNS, SASEGT.

This clonotype was found many times. V is TRBV25-1 and J is TRBJ2-1; 9 nucleotides line up with TRBD1. CDR1 and CDR2 (germline): MGHDK, SYGVNS. There are 15 residues in the CDR3. The ends lost 5 bases at V and 5 bases at J; junction bases unmatched: 7. The CDR3 reads CASSPGQGPNNEQFF. CDR3 DNA: TGTGCCAGCAGTCCGGGACAGGGACCGAACAATGAGCAGTTCTTC.

This clonotype was found a few times. The rearrangement links TRBV5-3 to TRBJ1-5, with a tentative D call TRBD1 (5 bases). TRBV5-3 has ORF status, its function being uncertain. V lost 1 base, J lost 1 base, and 15 bases lay in between. There are 17 residues in the CDR3. Here the CDR3 reads CARSLPYRGASNQPQHF. The CDR3 nucleotides are TGTGCCAGAAGCTTGCCCTATAGGGGAGCGAGCAATCAGCCCCAGCATTTT.

The rearrangement uses TRBV19 and TRBJ1-2, with 9 bases lining up with TRBD1. The length of the CDR3 is 15 residues. Trimming took 6 bases from V and 6 from J; bases not matched to a gene: 11. Germline V lookup: CDR1 LNHDA, CDR2 SQIVND (reference sequence). Written as DNA, the CDR3 is TGTGCCAGTAGCCTACAGACAGGGGGATGGAATGGCTACACCTTC. Protein product: CASSLQTGGWNGYTF. Variable domain in full (rest from reference TRBV19 and TRBJ1-2): DGGITQSPKYLFRKEGQNVTLSCEQNLNHDAMYWYRQDPGQGLRLIYYSQIVNDFQKGDIAEGYSVSREKKESFPLTVTSAQKNPTAFYLCASSLQTGGWNGYTFGSGTRLTVV.

This clonotype has ten or more counts. The rearrangement uses TRBV19 and TRBJ2-1; unclear D gene. Trimming cost V 3 bases and J 8 bases, with 17 bases left between them. CDR1 is LNHDA and CDR2 is SQIVND in the germline V gene (reference sequence). The CDR3 is made up of 15 amino acids. The CDR3 bases are TGTGCCAGTAGTATTAGTGGCGGTCCTTGGGATGAGCAGTTCTTC. It specifies CASSISGGPWDEQFF.

This clonotype was counted between two and nine times. The V and J genes are TRBV2 and TRBJ1-2, with 8 bases aligning to TRBD1. CDR1 is SNHLY and CDR2 is FYNNEI in the germline V gene. CDR3 length equals 16 residues. The V and J ends lost 0 bases and 5 bases, in that order; junction bases with no gene match: 8. The CDR3 DNA reads as TGTGCCAGCAGTGAAGCGCTTCAGGGGGCAAGATATGGCTACACCTTC. This sequence encodes CASSEALQGARYGYTF.

This clonotype was seen many times. The chain recombines TRBV7-3 with TRBJ1-4; 8 nucleotides agree with TRBD1. Per the germline V gene, CDR1 is SGHTA and CDR2 is FQGTGA. With V trimmed by 4 bases and J by 7 bases, 5 bases remained unmatched. CDR3 size: 14 residues. CDR3 amino acids: CASSSRQGSEKLFF. CDR3 bases: TGTGCCAGCAGCTCCCGACAGGGGAGTGAAAAACTGTTTTTT.

This clonotype was observed at least ten times. V is TRBV29-1 and J is TRBJ1-6, with 9 bases identical to TRBD1. The germline gives CDR1 SQVTM, CDR2 ANQGSEA. The CDR3 sequence is 13 residues long. The V gene end was trimmed by 6 bases and the J gene end by 8 bases; junction bases not matched to a gene: 5. The CDR3: CSVRDREDSPLHF. CDR3 nucleotide sequence: TGCAGCGTCCGGGACAGGGAAGATTCACCCCTCCACTTT.

This clonotype was found many times. The J gene is TRBJ1-1, the V gene TRBV28; D not resolved. The V gene's germline CDR1 is MDHEN and CDR2 SYDVKM. V gave up 5 bases and J gave up 7 bases, with 14 bases separating them. CDR3 length: 13 amino acids. The CDR3 reads CASSPPVYREAFF. The CDR3 DNA reads TGTGCCAGCAGTCCCCCCGTGTACCGTGAAGCTTTCTTT.